Listed here is a single TCR beta chain. The antigen this receptor binds is unknown. Base qualities are not at hand, and no much larger clone is one base apart. This sample was taken from a study of cytomegalovirus exposure and HLA in healthy donors (dated by TCRdb to between 2016 and 2019). About the full investigation: An earlier analysis of 587 of the donors reported 250 to 300 Gb of sequence data and 95 million to 130 million unique TCR beta sequences obtained from 150 million to 200 million T cells. Rather than drawing on any new phenotypic data, the later analysis identified candidate immune exposures from TCR beta sequences and the way those sequences occurred across donors. Class I and class II HLA loci were covered by the typing at four-digit resolution. Among 300 to 450 genotyped donors of the cohort, an average of about 240,000 unique TCR beta nucleotide sequences were sequenced per donor, roughly 20% of them non-productive. The study aimed to test whether cataloging public T cell receptors could reveal signatures of past pathogen exposure. Donor age, sex, ethnicity and CMV serostatus were compiled together with the repertoire data. Every discovery cohort repertoire had been produced on one sequencing platform. Among the roughly 380 genotyped donors, around 81% belonged to the genetic ancestry cluster associated with self-reported Caucasian donors. Because of strong linkage in the cohort, roughly five DR-DQ haplotypes were treated as single units for association and clustering. Along with the approximately 650-subject first cohort, a separate validation cohort of roughly 110 different subjects was used. To decide whether each TCR beta V gene segment behaved as functional or pseudogenic, an earlier analysis of nearly 600 of the donors relied on high-throughput TCR beta sequencing. Typing coverage varied by locus: about 620-630 donors for A, B, C, DRB1 and DQB1; roughly 500 for DQA1; over 600 for DPA1; some 470 for DPB1. The T cell repertoires of 666 subjects were profiled by immunosequencing and related to cytomegalovirus serostatus. To predict cytomegalovirus infection status, the study combined high-throughput TCR immunosequencing, statistical association of individual TCRs with disease status, and machine learning. Genome-wide SNP genotypes for about 60% of the 666 donors were used in a later genetic analysis, which treated that subset as a discovery cohort. In a later analysis, previously published TCR beta repertoires from about 640 donors were re-analyzed and high-resolution HLA genotyping was added so that TCR occurrence patterns could be studied. An early release that covered 640 HLA-typed donors contained about 300 gigabases of sequencing data and tens of millions of unique TCR sequences. The paper's findings and limits, for the study overall: Most TCR sequences were observed very rarely across donors, whereas some public TCRs were present in many individuals. Correlated functional status among segregating V segments might be attributable to linkage disequilibrium, but an unknown experimental factor could not be ruled out. Because counts were too low, about 18 rarely observed V segments, including chromosome 9 orphons, were left out of the earlier analysis of a few hundred of the donors. In a later genetic analysis, a missense DCLRE1C variant was associated with V-gene and J-gene trimming of TCR beta chains, and the association was replicated in an independent cohort. According to a later analysis, parvovirus B19, influenza, CMV and Epstein-Barr virus appeared linked to several top co-occurrence clusters. According to a later genetic analysis, donors in an Asian-associated ancestry cluster had fewer N-insertions in productive TCRs than the approximately 650-donor mean. In a later analysis, HLA-associated TCR beta chains were found to be more clonally expanded and to have lower generation probabilities than equally common non-associated chains. For the cohort, immune exposure information was limited to CMV serostatus. Because HLA typing was unavailable for some donors at each locus, only the typed subset was used in association tests. In an earlier analysis of around 500 of the donors, most TCR beta V segments appeared in productive rearrangements about 87% or about 30% of the time, broadly matching IMGT annotations. Presence/absence analyses assumed roughly uniform sequencing depth across donors, an assumption that may not hold. Most CMV-associated TCR beta chains appeared to be HLA-restricted in a later analysis, and the HLA associations seemed to be driven largely by CMV exposure. At a false discovery rate of 0.05, a later analysis linked about 17,000 TCR beta sequences to specific HLA alleles. In both the original and validation cohorts, the classifier was reported to diagnose cytomegalovirus status with high specificity and sensitivity. A few of the identified cytomegalovirus-associated TCR beta chains were confirmed in vitro to be specific for cytomegalovirus antigens. The sequencing pipeline was judged likely to have produced a cluster of highly shared sequence variants as a technical artifact. Assigning TCR associations to individual alleles was difficult when HLA alleles, especially DR and DQ, strongly co-occurred. This cohort had only TCR beta chains sequenced, and the lack of alpha or paired-chain data limited which features could be detected. In a later analysis, TCR association rates were found to vary across HLA loci, with the most associated TCRs seen for DRB1 alleles and the fewest for HLA-C alleles. The authors suggested that the approach could potentially be extended to other disease states and immunological phenotypes. A further reported finding was that TCR beta sequences accurately predicted the HLA-A and HLA-B alleles for most subjects in the first cohort. The study listed 150 to 200 TCR beta chains as associated with cytomegalovirus.

The cohort comprised more than 550 healthy bone marrow donors. At the time of sampling, every cohort member was nominally healthy, though immune exposures that went unrecorded were likely present. The donor tested CMV seronegative, placing the donor among the 352 seronegative members of the cohort. Every donor gave a peripheral blood sample, and the peripheral blood mononuclear cells from that sample were used for TCR beta sequencing. Genomic DNA extraction from the blood cell samples was performed with the Qiagen DNeasy Blood Extraction Kit. The method was the immunoSEQ multiplex PCR assay. The multiplex PCR relied on a mix of 60 forward primers for TCR Vbeta segments and 13 reverse primers for TCR Jbeta segments. A multiplex PCR assay on genomic DNA amplified the CDR3 region of rearranged TCR beta genes. On the Illumina HiSeq System, the amplified TCR beta libraries were sequenced as 87-base-pair reads. Regarding the original processing steps: In a later analysis, approximately 74 million unique TCR beta chains were counted across the roughly 670 repertoires, and roughly 11 million of these chains were shared by at least two donors. Raw reads were error-corrected and collapsed into unique sequences with a nearest-neighbor algorithm that merged closely related sequences to remove PCR and sequencing errors. To assign V, D and J gene segments, CDR3 sequences were aligned to IMGT reference sequences. For a sequence to be retained, at least a six-nucleotide match to both a V gene segment and a J gene segment was required. A rearrangement was called productive if the CDR3 had no stop codons and remained in frame with V and J, and every other rearrangement was called non-productive. CDR3 was defined by IMGT convention, running from the second conserved V-encoded cysteine to the conserved J-encoded phenylalanine. In an earlier analysis of approximately 590 of the donors, sequences lacking an unambiguous match to a single V gene segment were excluded. An earlier analysis of a few hundred of the donors called V segments functional above 56.7% productive rearrangements and segregating when the between-donor standard deviation exceeded 5%. A statistical classification framework was developed to diagnose cytomegalovirus status using the catalog of TCR beta chain sequences. A later analysis assigned V and J genes by comparing TCR nucleotide sequences with IMGT/GENE-DB human TR gene sequences. The TCRdist pipeline was used in a later analysis to assign CDR3 sequences and most-parsimonious VDJ recombination scenarios. A later analysis defined each TCR beta chain by its CDR3 amino acid sequence plus V-gene family, and excluded reads lacking a unique V-gene family. A later analysis removed 550 to 650 highly shared, low-generation-probability nucleotide sequences to deal with suspected cross-contamination and a sequencing artifact. In a later analysis, a clonal expansion index was calculated for each public chain from normalized within-repertoire ranks of inferred template counts. Generation probabilities in a later analysis came from a VDJ recombination model fitted to out-of-frame rearrangements, and those results were checked against IGoR. Hypergeometric tests were used in a later analysis to score TCR-TCR, TCR-HLA and TCR-CMV co-occurrence, with a repertoire-size bias correction applied to the TCR pairs. False discovery rates were estimated in a later analysis by permuting HLA or CMV assignments 20 times. In a later analysis, co-occurring TCRs were grouped using DBSCAN, and TCRdist sequence similarity was added for clustering within HLA-allele-positive subsets. Repertoires with fewer than 30,000 or more than 120,000 public chains were left out of co-occurrence clustering, as were a few repertoires with anomalous nucleotide sharing. TCRdb stores this immuneACCESS table with in-frame sequences only. Part of the clones is absent; in the studies checked, under half of the shortfall reflects unresolved V genes, and no reason is known for the rest. V and J calls and clone size are copied from that table; D and trimming were computed from the DNA. For this sample the table gives approximately 150,000 clones, of which around four fifths were detected only once. The ten largest clonotypes hold about 1.3% of the sample.

The sample consisted of PBMCs. This clonotype was obtained from a man aged 30 to 45 in good health and CMV-seronegative.

The DNA sequence is TGTGCCTGGAGAGAACAGGGGGATAATGAAAAACTGTTTTTT. This yields the protein CAWREQGDNEKLFF. Recombination joined TRBV30 with TRBJ1-4; 8 nucleotides in the junction match TRBD1. CDR1 and CDR2, per the germline V gene (reference sequence), are GTSNPN and SVGIG. For this chain, trimming is 3 bases at the V end and 4 bases at the J end, and the number of junction bases without a gene match is 4. The CDR3 sequence holds 14 residues, the cysteine and phenylalanine included. The sequence is cut down to CDR3 DNA, 42 bases in frame from base 1. The entire variable domain, with the stretches around the CDR3 drawn from the reference TRBV30 and TRBJ1-4 proteins, is SQTIHQWPATLVQPVGSPLSLECTVEGTSNPNLYWYRQAAGRGLQLLFYSVGIGQISSEVPQNLSASRPQDRQFILSSKKLLLSDSGFYLCAWREQGDNEKLFFGSGTQLSVL.